This T cell receptor (beta chain) was retrieved from a study of control samples from healthy donors and cancer patients. This clone occurred once. Using immunoSEQ multiplex PCR, the repertoire was profiled, and TCRdb retains in-frame clones only, with some absent. The sample lists about 85,000 clones; 90% were seen once. V trimming: 7 bases; J trimming: 1 base; junction bases outside the gene matches: 2. In germline, CDR1 is SNHLY, CDR2 FYNNEI. The CDR3 runs 13 residues. Sequences were obtained from blood. The rearrangement joins TRBV2 to TRBJ1-2, with 8 bases fitting TRBD1. This TCR came from a woman aged 18-29 years in good health. CDR3 sequence reads: CASMTGVNYGYTF. In DNA form, the CDR3 reads TGTGCCAGCATGACAGGGGTTAACTATGGCTACACCTTC.